Below are 17 T cell receptor beta chains sequenced from a single sample in a study of shared clonotypes between healthy human individuals. This table comes from immunoSEQ multiplex PCR, and its TCRdb copy is limited to in-frame clones, with some not included. The sample includes around 2.5 million clones, under 95% of them seen just once. The specimen was naive CD4+ T cells from PBMCs. Subset here: CD45RA+ positively selected. The receptors come from a young man in good health. Some clones in this sample may be carry-over from other donors' samples.

The rearrangement joins TRBV30 to TRBJ1-3; 11 bases are shared with TRBD1. V shed 0 bases and J 3 bases; nucleotides not matched to a gene: 10. Germline CDR1 is GTSNPN and CDR2 is SVGIG (reference sequence). The CDR3 totals 18 residues. The DNA of the CDR3 is TGTGCCTGGAGTGTATGGGGAGGACAGGGGGCAAATGGAAACACCATATATTTT. It specifies CAWSVWGGQGANGNTIYF. Together with reference TRBV30 and TRBJ1-3, the CDR3 gives the full variable domain: SQTIHQWPATLVQPVGSPLSLECTVEGTSNPNLYWYRQAAGRGLQLLFYSVGIGQISSEVPQNLSASRPQDRQFILSSKKLLLSDSGFYLCAWSVWGGQGANGNTIYFGEGSWLTVV.

The chain has TRBV7-2 and TRBJ2-2, with 9 bases that match TRBD1. The length of the CDR3 is 16 residues. Germline V gene sequence: CDR1 SGHTA, CDR2 FQGNSA. V was clipped by 3 bases and J by 4 bases; unmatched bases: 6. This chain's CDR3 is CASSLVGTGPTGELFF. CDR3 DNA: TGTGCCAGCAGCTTGGTGGGGACAGGGCCCACCGGGGAGCTGTTTTTT.

This chain joins TRBV5-4 and TRBJ2-2; D not resolved. Trimming removed 0 bases at V and 1 base at J, with 7 bases between. The CDR3 consists of 15 residues. Germline V gene lookup returns CDR1 SGHNT and CDR2 YYREEE (reference sequence). DNA for the CDR3: TGTGCCAGCAGCTTGGCCAGGATGAACACCGGGGAGCTGTTTTTT. Protein sequence: CASSLARMNTGELFF.

The V call is TRBV7-9, the J call TRBJ1-2; no firm D call. V was trimmed by 3 bases and J by 8 bases, leaving 10 bases between them. This CDR3 is 12 amino acids long. The germline V gene encodes CDR1 SEHNR and CDR2 FQNEAQ (reference sequence). Here the CDR3 reads CASSFDEGGYTF. The CDR3 coding sequence is TGTGCCAGCAGCTTTGACGAGGGAGGCTACACCTTC.

Concerning this clone itself: This sample also contains other DNA sequences that code for the same CDR3. The chain employs TRBV28 and TRBJ1-2; no reliable D call. Germline assignment: CDR1 MDHEN and CDR2 SYDVKM. Trimming shortened V by 3 bases and J by 4 bases, and 6 bases separated the two germline ends. CDR3 length: 12 residues. CDR3 coding DNA: TGTGCCAGCAGTTTGCTGCCCTATGGCTACACCTTC. Translated: CASSLLPYGYTF.

In its sample, this clone was seen once. This chain links TRBV4-1 with TRBJ2-5, with unresolved D. Germline V CDR1 and CDR2: MGHRA, YSYEKL. The CDR3 loop spans 13 amino acids. V was cut by 4 bases and J by 5 bases, with 11 bases left in between. The CDR3 loop is CASSRTTGETQYF. The CDR3 DNA reads TGCGCCAGCAGCCGGACCACCGGCGAGACCCAGTACTTC.

This sequence joins TRBV10-3 and TRBJ2-5, with 12 bases matching TRBD1. Germline lookup yields CDR1 ENHRY and CDR2 SYGVKD. V lost 4 bases and J lost 5; bases outside the gene matches: 5. The CDR3 length is 15 residues. The CDR3 reads CAISAGTGGFETQYF. The CDR3 bases are TGTGCCATCAGTGCGGGGACAGGGGGCTTTGAGACCCAGTACTTC.

As for this clone: Other DNA sequences in this sample translate to the same CDR3. This rearrangement joins TRBV6-5 to TRBJ2-7; D remains unclear. V was pared by 6 bases and J by 3 bases, with 6 bases between. CDR3 length: 11 residues. Germline assignment: CDR1 MNHEY and CDR2 SVGAGI. CDR3 loop: CASSAGYEQYF. The CDR3 region has the DNA TGTGCCAGCAGCGCAGGCTACGAGCAGTACTTC.

The gene calls are TRBV6-5 and TRBJ2-1; unclear D gene. Per the germline V gene, CDR1 is MNHEY and CDR2 is SVGAGI. The CDR3 runs to 13 residues. The V end lost 4 bases, the J end lost 5 bases, and 9 bases lay between the germline ends. CDR3 in DNA: TGTGCCAGCAGTTTCCTCCTAAACAATGAGCAGTTCTTC. Translating it yields CASSFLLNNEQFF.

The chain links TRBV9 to TRBJ2-3, with D unresolved. The CDR3 consists of 16 residues. CDR1 and CDR2 (germline): SGDLS, YYNGEE. V gave up 0 bases and J gave up 0 bases, with 11 bases separating them. In DNA form, the CDR3 reads TGTGCCAGCAGCGTAGGTAGTTATACTAGCACAGATACGCAGTATTTT. Its protein is CASSVGSYTSTDTQYF.

The chain combines TRBV7-9 with TRBJ2-7, with TRBD1 matching over 8 bases. Germline V gene data show CDR1 as SEHNR and CDR2 as FQNEAQ (reference sequence). After removal of 5 bases from V and 6 bases from J, the junction contained 12 bases not matched to a gene. The CDR3 runs to 15 residues. CDR3 amino acids: CASSPRGATGAEQYF. The CDR3 region has the DNA TGTGCCAGCAGCCCCAGGGGGGCGACAGGGGCCGAGCAGTACTTC.

This clone was detected only a few times. The rearrangement joins TRBV27 to TRBJ1-5, with 8 bases matching TRBD1. The V segment lost 11 bases and the J segment 0 bases; nucleotides outside the gene matches: 3. The CDR3 is 13 residues long. From germline, CDR1 is MNHEY and CDR2 SMNVEV (reference sequence). CDR3 coding DNA: TGTGCCTCCAGGGGGCTTAGCAATCAGCCCCAGCATTTT. Protein sequence: CASRGLSNQPQHF.

This chain connects TRBV28 to TRBJ1-1, with 9 bases that match TRBD1. From germline, CDR1 is MDHEN and CDR2 SYDVKM. V lost 4 bases, J lost 6 bases, and 3 bases stayed unmatched. This CDR3 is 13 amino acids long. The CDR3 sequence is CASSSDRGAEAFF. The CDR3 DNA reads as TGTGCCAGCAGTTCGGACAGGGGCGCTGAAGCTTTCTTT. Using reference TRBV28 and TRBJ1-1 for the parts outside the CDR3, the full variable domain is DVKVTQSSRYLVKRTGEKVFLECVQDMDHENMFWYRQDPGLGLRLIYFSYDVKMKEKGDIPEGYSVSREKKERFSLILESASTNQTSMYLCASSSDRGAEAFFGQGTRLTVV.

The V call is TRBV7-2, the J call TRBJ2-5; D is ambiguous. The CDR3 has 12 amino acids. Germline CDR1 and CDR2: SGHTA and FQGNSA. With 5 bases removed from V and 4 bases from J, the gap between germline ends came to 8 bases. DNA of the CDR3: TGTGCCAGCAGCCGGGTATTAGAGACCCAGTACTTC. Translation: CASSRVLETQYF.

This chain joins TRBV5-1 and TRBJ2-3; tentative D call: TRBD2 (7 bases). Germline V gives CDR1 SGHRS, CDR2 YFSETQ. This CDR3 contains 15 residues. Trimming pared 5 bases from V and 4 bases from J, leaving 17 bases between. In DNA form, the CDR3 reads TGCGCCAGCAGTTACTCCAGGGGAGGGGCAGATACGCAGTATTTT. This codes for CASSYSRGGADTQYF.

The rearrangement joins TRBV19 to TRBJ1-5; D is ambiguous. CDR3 length: 15 amino acids. The V gene lost 3 bases and the J gene lost 0 bases, with 9 bases spanning the gap. Germline loops: CDR1 LNHDA, CDR2 SQIVND (reference sequence). The CDR3 coding sequence is TGTGCCAGTAGTATTGTTAGGGCTAGCAATCAGCCCCAGCATTTT. Amino acids: CASSIVRASNQPQHF.

This chain links TRBV29-1 with TRBJ2-1, with D possibly being TRBD2 (5 bases). Germline V gene sequence: CDR1 SQVTM, CDR2 ANQGSEA. The V end was cut by 5 bases, the J end by 10 bases, with 15 bases between. The CDR3 length is 12 residues. CDR3: CSVSDGDIEQFF. In DNA form, the CDR3 reads TGCAGCGTTAGCGACGGGGATATAGAGCAGTTCTTC.